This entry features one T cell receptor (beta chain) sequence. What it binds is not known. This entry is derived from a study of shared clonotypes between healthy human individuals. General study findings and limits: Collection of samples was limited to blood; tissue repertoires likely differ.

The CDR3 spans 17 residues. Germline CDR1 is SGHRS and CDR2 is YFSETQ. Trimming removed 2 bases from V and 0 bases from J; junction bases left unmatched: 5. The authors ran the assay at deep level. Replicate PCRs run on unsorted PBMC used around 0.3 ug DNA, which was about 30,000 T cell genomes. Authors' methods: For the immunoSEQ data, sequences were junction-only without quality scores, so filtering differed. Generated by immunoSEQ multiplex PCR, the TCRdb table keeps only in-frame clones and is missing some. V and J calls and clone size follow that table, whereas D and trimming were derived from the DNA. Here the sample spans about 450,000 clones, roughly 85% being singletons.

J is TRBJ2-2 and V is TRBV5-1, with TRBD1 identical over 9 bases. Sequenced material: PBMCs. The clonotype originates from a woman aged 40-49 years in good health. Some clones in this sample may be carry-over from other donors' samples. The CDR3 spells CASSFWGQGPNTGELFF. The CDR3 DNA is TGCGCCAGCAGCTTCTGGGGACAGGGACCGAACACCGGGGAGCTGTTTTTT. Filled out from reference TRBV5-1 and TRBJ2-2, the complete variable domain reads KAGVTQTPRYLIKTRGQQVTLSCSPISGHRSVSWYQQTPGQGLQFLFEYFSETQRNKGNFPGRFSGRQFSNSRSEMNVSTLELGDSALYLCASSFWGQGPNTGELFFGEGSRLTVL.